In this sample, the clone carrying this T cell receptor (beta chain) turned up a few times. Both iRepertoire HTBI primers and Arm-PCR of CDR3 regions were used to build the TCR beta libraries. Each CDR3 protein gets one entry after TCRdb re-called the multiplex PCR reads with MiXCR. The sample shows roughly 430,000 distinct CDR3 sequences, 15% to 20% of them seen only once. The V gene end was trimmed by 4 bases and the J gene end by 10 bases; junction bases not matched to a gene: 15. The CDR3 is 18 amino acids. Germline V lookup: CDR1 SGHRS, CDR2 YFSETQ. These data come from a study of regulatory T cells in long-lasting Graves disease. Time point in this sample: newly diagnosed GD, antithyroid drugs for less than 3 months. The TCR library was made from RNA extracted from PBMCs. These data were likewise used in another study, on T cells in Graves' hyperthyroidism and ophthalmopathy.

Sequencing used peripheral blood mononuclear cells (PBMCs), obtained at new diagnosis, from a patient treated with antithyroid drugs. The sequence was collected from a woman younger than 45 with Graves disease. The chain employs TRBV5-1 and TRBJ1-6; 12 bases match TRBD1. The CDR3 region is CASSPRDRGPLGESPLHF. The CDR3, as DNA: TGCGCCAGCAGCCCCAGGGACAGGGGGCCTCTAGGCGAATCACCCCTCCACTTT.